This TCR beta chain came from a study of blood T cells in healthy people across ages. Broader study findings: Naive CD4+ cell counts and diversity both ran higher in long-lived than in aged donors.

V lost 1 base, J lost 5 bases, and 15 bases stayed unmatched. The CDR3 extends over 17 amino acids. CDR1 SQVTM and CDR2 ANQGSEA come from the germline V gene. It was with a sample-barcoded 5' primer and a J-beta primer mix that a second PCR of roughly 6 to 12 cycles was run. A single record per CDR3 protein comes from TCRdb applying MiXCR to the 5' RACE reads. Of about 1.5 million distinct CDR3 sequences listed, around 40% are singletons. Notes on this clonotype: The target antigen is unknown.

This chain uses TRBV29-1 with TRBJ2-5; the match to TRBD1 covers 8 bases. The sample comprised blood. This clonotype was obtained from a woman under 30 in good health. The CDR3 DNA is TGCAGCGTTGAAGGGGACCCGGACAGGGAAGATGGGGAGACCCAGTACTTC. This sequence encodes CSVEGDPDREDGETQYF.